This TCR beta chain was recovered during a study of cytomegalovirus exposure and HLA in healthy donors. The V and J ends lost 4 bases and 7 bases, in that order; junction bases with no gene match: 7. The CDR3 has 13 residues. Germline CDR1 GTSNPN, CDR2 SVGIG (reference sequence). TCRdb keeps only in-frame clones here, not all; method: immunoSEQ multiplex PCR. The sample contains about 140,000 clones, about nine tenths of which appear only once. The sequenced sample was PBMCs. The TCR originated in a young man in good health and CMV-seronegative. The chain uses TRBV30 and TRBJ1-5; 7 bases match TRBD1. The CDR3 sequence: CAWTGGGRQPQHF. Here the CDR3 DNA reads TGTGCCTGGACAGGGGGAGGAAGACAGCCCCAGCATTTT.